A selection of T cell receptor beta chains follows, all from one sample in a study of identical twins. One entry per CDR3 protein results from TCRdb running MiXCR on the 5' RACE reads. The sample consists of 1.5 million or so distinct CDR3 sequences, less than 35% of them appearing once. The sequencing sample was made of cord blood. These receptors originate from a newborn girl in good health. The CDR3 runs from the conserved cysteine through the conserved F or W. D genes are given only for firm matches. Only part of the rows carry a size: once, few, many, or a class if the clone is expanded.

V: TRBV18; D: TRBD1; size: -; J: TRBJ1-2; DNA: TGTGCCAGCTCACCTTTACCCCCGCGACAGGGGAACTATGGCTACACCTTC; CDR3: CASSPLPPRQGNYGYTF
V: TRBV5-1; D: TRBD1; size: -; J: TRBJ1-5; DNA: TGCGCCAGCAGCCCAGGGACAGGGCTTTATCAGCCCCAGCATTTT; CDR3: CASSPGTGLYQPQHF
V: TRBV28; D: TRBD1; size: many; J: TRBJ2-3; DNA: TGTGCCAGCACTCTACAGGGGTCTAGCACAGATACGCAGTATTTT; CDR3: CASTLQGSSTDTQYF
V: TRBV20-1; D: -; size: few; J: TRBJ2-1; DNA: TGCAGTGCTAGAGTCGGTGGGGACTCTCAGTTCTTC; CDR3: CSARVGGDSQFF
V: TRBV5-1; D: TRBD1; size: few; J: TRBJ1-2; DNA: TGCGCCAGCAGCTGGGGACAGGGGAATGGCTACACCTTC; CDR3: CASSWGQGNGYTF
V: TRBV3-1; D: TRBD1; size: once; J: TRBJ1-5; DNA: TGTGCCAGCAGCTTAGGGACAGCGTATAGCAATCAGCCCCAGCATTTT; CDR3: CASSLGTAYSNQPQHF
V: TRBV4-1; D: TRBD1; size: few; J: TRBJ2-1; DNA: TGCGCCAGCAGCCAAGAAGGGGGCGATGAGCAGTTCTTC; CDR3: CASSQEGGDEQFF
V: TRBV11-2; D: TRBD1; size: -; J: TRBJ2-7; DNA: TGTGCCAGCAGGTCAGGGGGTTTCGGCGAGCAGTACTTC; CDR3: CASRSGGFGEQYF
V: TRBV6-1; D: -; size: -; J: TRBJ2-5; DNA: TGTGCCAGCAGTGATTCATGGCGGGGAGAGACCCAGTACTTC; CDR3: CASSDSWRGETQYF
V: TRBV5-5; D: -; size: -; J: TRBJ1-1; DNA: TGTGCCAGCAGCTCGCTGGATGCGGGCGGCACTGAAGCTTTCTTT; CDR3: CASSSLDAGGTEAFF
V: TRBV20-1; D: TRBD2; size: -; J: TRBJ2-3; DNA: TGCAGTGCGGGGCGGGGGGGCCTGCGCACAGATACGCAGTATTTT; CDR3: CSAGRGGLRTDTQYF